These T cell receptor beta chains were read from a single sample in a study of shared clonotypes between healthy human individuals. Some clones are missing from TCRdb's copy, which holds only in-frame ones; the method was immunoSEQ multiplex PCR. The sample lists fewer than 200,000 clones; over 85% were seen once. Sequenced input: naive CD4+ T cells sorted from blood. All receptors derive from a woman between 25 and 40 years old in good health. The CDR3 runs from the conserved cysteine through the conserved F or W. D genes are given only for firm matches.

cdr3_length j_call d_call v_call cdr3_aa
13 TRBJ2-7 TRBD2 TRBV10-3 CAVSPGGTYEQYF
15 TRBJ1-4 NA TRBV19 CASSSTGRGNEKLFF
14 TRBJ1-1 NA TRBV5-1 CASSSGQLNTEAFF
16 TRBJ1-5 NA TRBV19 CATSAAGRGNNQPQHF
15 TRBJ2-1 TRBD2 TRBV19 CASSIGREPYNEQFF
14 TRBJ2-7 TRBD2 TRBV30 CAWGRAGGIYEQYF
21 TRBJ2-3 NA TRBV5-1 CASSAAASGRRIGDHTDTQYF
13 TRBJ1-2 NA TRBV10-3 CAISDITQGGYTF
12 TRBJ2-1 NA TRBV5-1 CASSLEGNEQFF
15 TRBJ2-6 TRBD2 TRBV27 CASRRGGAGANVLTF
16 TRBJ2-1 TRBD2 TRBV28 CASSPAGGPSYNEQFF
15 TRBJ1-2 NA TRBV6-4 CASMGRGEANYGYTF
14 TRBJ2-3 TRBD2 TRBV7-6 CASSLGPSGDTQYF
17 TRBJ1-5 NA TRBV29-1 CSHLCGVRSKPNQPQHF
14 TRBJ1-2 NA TRBV14 CASSPPGPNYGYTF
14 TRBJ1-5 NA TRBV7-2 CASSLNGRDQPQHF
13 TRBJ2-1 NA TRBV9 CASSVMGLNEQFF